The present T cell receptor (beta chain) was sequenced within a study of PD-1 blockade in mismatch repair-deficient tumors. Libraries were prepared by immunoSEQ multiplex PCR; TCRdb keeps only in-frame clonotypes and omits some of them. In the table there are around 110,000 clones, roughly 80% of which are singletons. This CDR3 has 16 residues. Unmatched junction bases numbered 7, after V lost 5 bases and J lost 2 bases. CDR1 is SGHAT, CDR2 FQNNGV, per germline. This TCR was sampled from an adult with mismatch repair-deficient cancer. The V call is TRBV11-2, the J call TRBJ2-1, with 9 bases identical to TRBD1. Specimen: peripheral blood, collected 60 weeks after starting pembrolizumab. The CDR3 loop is CASSPLRDRAYNEQFF. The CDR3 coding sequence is TGTGCCAGCAGCCCCCTCCGGGACAGGGCCTACAATGAGCAGTTCTTC.